The entry below describes one T cell receptor (beta chain). What it binds is not known. This sample stems from a study of monozygotic twins with inflammatory bowel disease. The germline V gene encodes CDR1 MNHEY and CDR2 SVGEGT. The CDR3 loop spans 13 amino acids. Study-wide findings and caveats: TCRbeta inverse Simpson diversity was decreased in IBD patients versus healthy co-twins.

Using eight separate reactions per sample, the authors generated cDNA. The unique tags termed UMIs, each holding a 6-nucleotide sample barcode, were added by means of template switching. TCRdb re-called the 5' RACE reads and gives one entry per CDR3 protein, without DNA. The sample totals roughly 200,000 distinct CDR3 sequences. Material for sequencing was blood. The chain links TRBV6-2 or TRBV6-3 to TRBJ2-1; TCRdb's D call, TRBD2, is unchecked because there is no DNA. The sequence derives from a human donor with ulcerative colitis or Crohn's disease, or a healthy co-twin of an affected twin (not recorded which). The CDR3 sequence is CASRDDQVHEQFF.